This passage covers 10 T cell receptor beta chains from one sample sequenced in a study of cytomegalovirus exposure and HLA in healthy donors. The study ran its PCR with 60 Vbeta and 13 Jbeta primers. Assay: immunoSEQ multiplex PCR; the TCRdb copy retains only in-frame clones and omits some. The sample carries some 130,000 clones, roughly three quarters recorded once. Sequencing was carried out using PBMCs. The receptors were gathered from a man younger than 35 in good health and CMV-seronegative.

The rearrangement links TRBV7-2 to TRBJ2-2; tentatively, D is TRBD2 (5 bases). Germline CDR1 is SGHTA and CDR2 is FQGNSA. The CDR3 covers 15 residues. The V end was cut by 2 bases, the J end by 3 bases, with 10 bases between. CDR3 sequence (DNA): TGTGCCAGCAGCTTAACGGGAATACACACCGGGGAGCTGTTTTTT. It is translated as CASSLTGIHTGELFF.

The V call is TRBV18, the J call TRBJ1-4; 7 bases agree with TRBD1. Trimming removed 1 base from V and 6 bases from J; junction bases left unmatched: 5. In germline, CDR1 is KGHSH, CDR2 LQKENI. The CDR3 has 15 amino acids. The chain's CDR3 is CASSPLPQGDEKLFF. The CDR3 DNA is TGTGCCAGCTCACCACTTCCGCAGGGGGATGAAAAACTGTTTTTT.

The chain is built from TRBV2 and TRBJ2-1; no definite D call. This CDR3 has 14 residues. The germline CDR1 and CDR2 sequences are SNHLY and FYNNEI. V shed 7 bases and J shed 0 bases, with 10 bases lying between them. Here the CDR3 DNA reads TGTGCCAGCATCCCTAGTTCCTCCTACAATGAGCAGTTCTTC. Its translation: CASIPSSSYNEQFF.

The V call is TRBV2, the J call TRBJ1-4; no clear D. The CDR3 contains 15 residues. Germline V gives CDR1 SNHLY, CDR2 FYNNEI. V was trimmed by 11 bases and J by 8 bases, leaving 24 bases between them. For the CDR3, the DNA is TGTGCCTCAACATTTGAGGGAACCCGGGGAGAAAAACTGTTTTTT. It specifies CASTFEGTRGEKLFF.

This rearrangement joins TRBV10-1 to TRBJ2-5; no clear D gene. The V gene's germline CDR1 is WNHNN and CDR2 SYGVQD (reference sequence). The CDR3 covers 20 residues. V dropped 1 base and J dropped 3 bases, with 27 bases sitting between them. CDR3 sequence (DNA): TGCGCCAGCAGTGAGTATGACCGATATATGAGGCGCGATGAGAAAGAGACCCAGTACTTC. It translates to CASSEYDRYMRRDEKETQYF.

The CDR3 loop reads CASSLVPDTNYGYTF. The DNA for the CDR3 is TGCGCCAGCAGCTTGGTCCCGGACACTAACTATGGCTACACCTTC. The chain joins TRBV5-1 to TRBJ1-2; a weak D match, TRBD1 (5 bases). The CDR3 extends over 15 amino acids. The V gene lost 0 bases and the J gene lost 0 bases, with 9 bases spanning the gap. In germline, CDR1 is SGHRS, CDR2 YFSETQ.

The J gene is TRBJ2-1, the V gene TRBV27, with 10 bases identical to TRBD2. V trimming: 5 bases; J trimming: 3 bases; junction bases outside the gene matches: 4. The CDR3 length is 15 residues. From germline, CDR1 is MNHEY and CDR2 SMNVEV (reference sequence). CDR3 bases: TGTGCCAGCAGTAGCGGGAGGGCCTTCTACAATGAGCAGTTCTTC. Translation: CASSSGRAFYNEQFF.

The V gene is TRBV6-5, the J gene TRBJ2-3, with 12 bases aligning to TRBD2. The CDR3 has 15 amino acids. CDR1 is MNHEY and CDR2 is SVGAGI in the germline V gene. The V gene end was trimmed by 5 bases and the J gene end by 7 bases; junction bases not matched to a gene: 7. The CDR3 sequence is CASSATSGSLNTQYF. CDR3 sequence (DNA): TGTGCCAGCAGTGCGACTAGCGGGAGTTTGAATACGCAGTATTTT.

This clone occurred a few times. J is TRBJ2-7 and V is TRBV11-1, with D hard to call. The V gene's germline CDR1 is SGHAT and CDR2 FQDESV (reference sequence). The germline V and J ends were trimmed by 3 bases and 5 bases, with 11 bases remaining between them. CDR3 length equals 13 residues. Here the CDR3 reads CASSFTPSNEQYF. CDR3 DNA sequence: TGTGCCAGCAGCTTCACTCCATCTAACGAGCAGTACTTC.

The rearrangement uses TRBV2 and TRBJ1-5, with D tentatively TRBD1 (5 bases). The CDR3 covers 15 residues. Germline CDR1 reads SNHLY; CDR2 reads FYNNEI. The V gene lost 7 bases and the J gene lost 4 bases, with 17 bases spanning the gap. CDR3 sequence (DNA): TGTGCCAGCAACCCAACTCGGGGGGGAAATCAGCCCCAGCATTTT. Protein sequence: CASNPTRGGNQPQHF.